The rows below give T cell receptor beta chains drawn from one sample of a study of CD8 T cells in Susac syndrome. TCRdb ran MiXCR on the immunoSEQ multiplex PCR reads and lists one entry per CDR3 protein. The table lists about 94,000 distinct CDR3 sequences, roughly 94% of them singletons, with about 0.28% in the top ten. Material: CD4+ T cells from PBMCs. The origin of the receptors is a human donor with Susac syndrome. Each CDR3 is given without its conserved first and last residue. Each record gives: J gene, clone size, V gene, CDR3 protein. Expanded clones are given a class, and other clones once, few, many or no size at all.

TRBJ1-4 | - | TRBV20-1 | SASAGIEKLF
TRBJ1-6 | - | TRBV18 | ASSPSRDGLNSPLH
TRBJ1-4 | - | TRBV30 | AWSNDATNEKLF
TRBJ2-2 | - | TRBV27 | ASSLGSSPGELF
TRBJ1-1 | - | TRBV28 | ASSFGYSNTEAF
TRBJ2-7 | - | TRBV12-3/TRBV12-4 | ASRKRGTSYEQY
TRBJ1-1 | - | TRBV5-6 | ASSPVGLAEAF
TRBJ2-3 | - | TRBV7-8 | ASSLNGWYSSTDTQY
TRBJ1-2 | - | TRBV6-4 | ASSEQGRSYGYT
TRBJ2-1 | - | TRBV24-1 | ATSGPGNNEQF
TRBJ1-5 | - | TRBV4-2 | ASSQDWKSNQPQH
TRBJ2-3 | - | TRBV9 | ASRSGTESRDTQY
TRBJ2-1 | - | TRBV30 | ACWGWSSYNEQF
TRBJ2-1 | - | TRBV30 | AWSVPRAGGNEQF
TRBJ2-7 | - | TRBV20-1 | SAALPYEQY
TRBJ1-6 | - | TRBV30 | AWNGARYSPLH
TRBJ2-3 | - | TRBV12-3/TRBV12-4 | ASSFRGGAADTQY
TRBJ1-1 | - | TRBV23-1 | ASSRQRVNTEAF
TRBJ2-5 | - | TRBV2 | ASSGALNQETQY
TRBJ2-1 | - | TRBV2 | ATKSRSYNEQF
TRBJ1-6 | - | TRBV24-1 | ATSGSVGENSPLH
TRBJ2-3 | - | TRBV2 | ASSEPALAVTDTQY
TRBJ1-3 | - | TRBV3-1 | ASSLKGAGNTIY
TRBJ2-1 | - | TRBV6-6 | ASSYSDQAMNEQF
TRBJ1-2 | - | TRBV30 | AWSLQGNYGYT
TRBJ2-3 | - | TRBV5-1 | ASSSLAGGSTDTQY
TRBJ2-7 | - | TRBV15 | ATSRDQQGVGEQY
TRBJ1-4 | - | TRBV5-4 | ASRLPGEKLF
TRBJ2-6 | few | TRBV5-1 | ASSLASGANVLT
TRBJ2-6 | - | TRBV19 | ASSQQGRGFGANVLT
TRBJ2-1 | - | TRBV14 | ASSQIRTVVGEQF
TRBJ2-7 | - | TRBV9 | ASSVAGGPYEQY
TRBJ1-5 | - | TRBV7-9 | ASSGARAEGSNQPQH
TRBJ2-7 | - | TRBV27 | ASSSRTGGSYEQY
TRBJ1-2 | once | TRBV3-1 | ASSPRRSNYNYGYT
TRBJ1-2 | - | TRBV5-8 | ASRSDRGSYT
TRBJ2-1 | once | TRBV30 | AWSEADPQILYNEQF
TRBJ2-1 | once | TRBV3-1 | ASSQRLTVDEQF
TRBJ2-5 | - | TRBV5-1 | ASSLGDSRQGAQY
TRBJ2-7 | - | TRBV29-1 | SVDRAGESEQY
TRBJ1-2 | - | TRBV14 | ASSQVRVYGYT
TRBJ1-1 | - | TRBV25-1 | ASSEVFRTEAF
TRBJ2-7 | - | TRBV28 | ASSRREEQY
TRBJ2-3 | - | TRBV25-1 | ASTTGASTDTQY
TRBJ2-7 | - | TRBV9 | ASSVETDTYEQY
TRBJ1-2 | - | TRBV27 | ASKLGQAPGYT
TRBJ2-5 | - | TRBV13 | ASSLRTRRYQETQY
TRBJ2-5 | - | TRBV20-1 | SARVRETQY
TRBJ2-3 | - | TRBV12-3/TRBV12-4 | ASIPAGPGLGTDTQY
TRBJ2-5 | - | TRBV3-1 | ASSQAGDRTLREETQY
TRBJ2-3 | - | TRBV29-1 | SFAEVFRDTQY
TRBJ2-5 | - | TRBV7-7 | ASSLTGPSVETQY
TRBJ1-6 | - | TRBV6-2/TRBV6-3 | ASSEQGYSPLH